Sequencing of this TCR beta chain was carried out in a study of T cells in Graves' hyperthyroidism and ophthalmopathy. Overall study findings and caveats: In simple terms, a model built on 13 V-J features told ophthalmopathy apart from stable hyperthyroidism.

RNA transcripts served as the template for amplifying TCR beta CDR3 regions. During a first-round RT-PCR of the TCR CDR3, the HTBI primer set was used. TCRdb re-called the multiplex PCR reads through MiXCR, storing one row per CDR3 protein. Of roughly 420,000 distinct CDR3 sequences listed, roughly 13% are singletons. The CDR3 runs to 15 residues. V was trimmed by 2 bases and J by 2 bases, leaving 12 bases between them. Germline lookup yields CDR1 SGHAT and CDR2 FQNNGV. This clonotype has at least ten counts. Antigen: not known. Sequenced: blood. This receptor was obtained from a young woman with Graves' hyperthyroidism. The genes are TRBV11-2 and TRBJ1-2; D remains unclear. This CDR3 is CASSLSGLANYGYTF. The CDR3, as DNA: TGTGCCAGCAGCTTATCCGGACTAGCAAACTATGGCTACACCTTC.